This T cell receptor beta chain was observed in a study of cytomegalovirus exposure and HLA in healthy donors. Study-wide findings and caveats: Later analysis associated a missense DCLRE1C variant with TCR beta V- and J-gene trimming. Evidence from a later analysis indicated that most CMV-associated TCR beta chains looked HLA-restricted. Accounts indicate the classifier identified cytomegalovirus status with strong specificity and sensitivity.

Concerning this clone itself: No antigen is known for it. At one boundary the junction diverges from the germline segment, which might be a read error.

The germline gives CDR1 SEHNR, CDR2 FQNEAQ (reference sequence). The CDR3 length is 14 residues. The PCR was carried out with 60 Vbeta primers and 13 Jbeta primers. As handled by the study authors: An analysis performed later counted about 80 million unique TCR beta chains (roughly 11 million of them shared). TCRdb's copy holds only in-frame clones and misses some; the assay was immunoSEQ multiplex PCR. V and J calls and clone size are as listed in that table; D and trimming were resolved from the DNA. The profile shows some 100,000 clones, around 85% of them singletons. The chain carries TRBV7-9 and TRBJ1-1; D gene uncertain. This TCR derives from a young man in good health and CMV-seronegative. Sequenced sample: PBMCs. The chain's CDR3 is CASSVAGRNTEAFF. The CDR3 bases are TGTGCCAGCAGCGTAGCTGGCCGGAACACTGAAGCTTTCTTT. Full variable domain (remainder filled in from reference TRBV7-9 and TRBJ1-1): DTGVSQNPRHKITKRGQNVTFRCDPISEHNRLYWYRQTLGQGPEFLTYFQNEAQLEKSRLLSDRFSAERPKGSFSTLEIQRTEQGDSAMYLCASSVAGRNTEAFFGQGTRLTVV.